The clone carrying this TCR beta chain was detected only once. The antigen remains undetermined. The sample originates from a study of Siglec-9 on CD8 T cells in melanoma. Findings and limits, study-wide: An effector memory CD8+ T-cell subset seemingly accumulating in melanoma was reportedly marked and regulated by Siglec-9.

Here immunoSEQ multiplex PCR was the method, and the copy in TCRdb shows in-frame clones only, minus some. Of around 29,000 clones listed, roughly 78% are singletons. The CDR3 length is 13 residues. The germline V gene has CDR1 MNHNS and CDR2 SASEGT. V shed 4 bases and J shed 7 bases, with 14 bases lying between them. V is TRBV6-1 and J is TRBJ2-7; tentative D call: TRBD1 (6 bases). This receptor was identified in a human donor in good health. Sequenced input: Siglec-9- CD8+ T cells sorted from blood. CDR3 amino acids: CASSATGLREQYV. The CDR3 DNA follows: TGTGCCAGCAGTGCCACAGGGTTGCGTGAGCAGTACGTC.